Listed below are T cell receptor beta chains from one sample, sequenced in a study of cytomegalovirus exposure and HLA in healthy donors. Repertoires were generated with immunoSEQ multiplex PCR, while TCRdb's copy carries only in-frame clones and drops some. The sample lists about 160,000 clones, roughly 80% occurring once. Specimen: PBMCs. All receptors derive from a woman aged 45-65 years in good health and CMV-seronegative. Both conserved end residues are part of each CDR3. The listing skips clone size in some rows; elsewhere it reads once, few, many or a size class.

>TRBV10-3|-|TRBJ2-5
CAISRALQETQYF
>TRBV19|-|TRBJ2-7
CASSTGGLARYEQYF
>TRBV6-9|-|TRBJ1-3
CASRPSGYSRNTIYF
>TRBV5-4|-|TRBJ2-2
CASSLLKAGTGELFF
>TRBV28|-|TRBJ2-5
CASSFVGQQWETQYF
>TRBV18|-|TRBJ1-2
CASSPPVRDRASNYGYTF
>TRBV5-6|few|TRBJ2-3
CASSLVPAGEVDTQYF
>TRBV30|-|TRBJ1-1
CAWIVGGRSTEAFF
>TRBV7-2|-|TRBJ2-5
CASSLDREGAQYF
>TRBV5-1|-|TRBJ1-1
CASSLGGRGTGDAFF
>TRBV28|-|TRBJ2-3
CASGLPGQGARSTDTQYF
>TRBV19|-|TRBJ2-1
CASTLGPEGVAGYNEQFF
>TRBV2|-|TRBJ1-1
CASSEVTAMNTEAFF
>TRBV27|few|TRBJ2-3
CASRSGGTDTQYF
>TRBV4-1|-|TRBJ1-1
CASSQDSKGALRATEAFF
>TRBV18|-|TRBJ2-3
CASSPSFSGTDTQYF
>TRBV18|-|TRBJ1-1
CASSPGQGANTEAFF
>TRBV27|-|TRBJ1-2
CASSFSGNYGYTF
>TRBV5-1|-|TRBJ2-1
CASSPEGGSSYNEQFF
>TRBV9|-|TRBJ2-1
CASTPGQGRYNEQFF
>TRBV2|-|TRBJ2-7
CASSLNGAQSSYEQYF
>TRBV6-6|-|TRBJ2-3
CASSLAGGPNTQYF
>TRBV11-2|-|TRBJ2-1
CASRLLAGGLEQFF
>TRBV27|-|TRBJ1-1
CASSISPVRGLNTEAFF
>TRBV19|few|TRBJ2-3
CASSIIAGEGTDTQYF
>TRBV10-3|-|TRBJ2-7
CAISESMAGAEQYF
>TRBV18|-|TRBJ1-1
CASSQQGLGVGGTEAFF
>TRBV28|-|TRBJ2-7
CASSPTSGGGSSYEQYF
>TRBV7-9|-|TRBJ2-1
CASSLVLAEGYNEQFF
>TRBV6-5|-|TRBJ1-1
CASRITGGTEAFF
>TRBV27|-|TRBJ2-3
CASSLQGREDTQYF
>TRBV5-6|-|TRBJ1-2
CASSWAGTGGVGYTF
>TRBV28|-|TRBJ2-7
CASSADRATGYEQYF
>TRBV14|-|TRBJ1-4
CASSQRAGGEKLFF
>TRBV6-5|-|TRBJ1-2
CASRRPNRDYGYTF